This T cell receptor (beta chain) was sequenced for a study of blood T cells in healthy people across ages. For this clonotype: Antigen: not known.

Study results and limitations: Relative to aged donors, long-lived donors carried more naive CD4+ cells and displayed higher diversity.

Germline V CDR1 and CDR2: SGHAT, FQNNGV. The CDR3 totals 18 residues. V dropped 0 bases and J dropped 4 bases, with 21 bases sitting between them. Alongside a J-beta primer mix, a sample-barcoded 5' primer served in a second PCR lasting about 7 to 11 cycles. TCRdb ran MiXCR on the 5' RACE reads and lists one entry per CDR3 protein. The sample consists of more than 650,000 distinct CDR3 sequences, around 25% of them appearing once. These sequences were also reported in another study, on T cells of mothers and their children.

The sample taken for sequencing was blood. This rearrangement joins TRBV11-2 to TRBJ1-2; perhaps TRBD1 as D (5 bases). This receptor was taken from a boy aged 5-17 years in good health. The CDR3 is CASSLDLGTGPQSYGYTF. Here the CDR3 DNA reads TGTGCCAGCAGCTTAGACTTGGGGACCGGGCCGCAGAGCTATGGCTACACCTTC.